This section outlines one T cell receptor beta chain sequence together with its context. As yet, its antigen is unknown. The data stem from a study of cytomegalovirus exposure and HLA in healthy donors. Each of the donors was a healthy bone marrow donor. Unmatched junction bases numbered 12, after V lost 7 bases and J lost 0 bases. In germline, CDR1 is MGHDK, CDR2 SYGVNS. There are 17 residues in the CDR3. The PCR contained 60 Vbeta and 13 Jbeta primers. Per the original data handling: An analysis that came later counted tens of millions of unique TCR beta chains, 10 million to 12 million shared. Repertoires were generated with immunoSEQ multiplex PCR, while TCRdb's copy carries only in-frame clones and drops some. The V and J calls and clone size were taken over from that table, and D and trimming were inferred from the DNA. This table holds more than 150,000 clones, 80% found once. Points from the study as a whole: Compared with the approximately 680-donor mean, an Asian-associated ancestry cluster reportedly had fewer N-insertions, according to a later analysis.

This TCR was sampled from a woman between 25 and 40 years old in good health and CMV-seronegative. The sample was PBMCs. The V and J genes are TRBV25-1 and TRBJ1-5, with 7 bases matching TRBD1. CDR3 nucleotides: TGTGCCAGCATTTTCCACCGGGACAGTGTTAGCAATCAGCCCCAGCATTTT. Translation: CASIFHRDSVSNQPQHF.